Included here is one T cell receptor (beta chain) sequence, with context. Two consecutive negative NP/OP PCR tests, clearance, or resolved symptoms defined Cohort 3 recovery. The sample is drawn from a study of blood T cell repertoires in COVID-19. In the authors' workflow: From reference gene primer amplification, estimates of nucleated cell counts were derived. Clones were sequenced by immunoSEQ multiplex PCR, and TCRdb holds only the in-frame ones, with some missing. V, J and clone size are taken as reported in that table, and D and trimming were inferred from the DNA itself. The sample shows almost 200,000 clones, around 90% of them seen only once. The CDR3 contains 17 residues. Germline CDR1 reads MDHEN; CDR2 reads SYDVKM. V lost 6 bases to trimming and J lost 2 bases; unmatched junction nucleotides: 11.

The sequenced sample consisted of PBMCs or T cells enriched from blood (not recorded which). This sequence originates from a woman aged 18-29 years who had recovered from COVID-19. This rearrangement joins TRBV28 to TRBJ1-5; 9 bases match TRBD1. The CDR3 coding sequence is TGTGCCAGCAGCCGCCCTCCGGGACAGGGCCGCAATCAGCCCCAGCATTTT. This encodes CASSRPPGQGRNQPQHF. The whole variable domain, remainder taken from reference TRBV28 and TRBJ1-5, is DVKVTQSSRYLVKRTGEKVFLECVQDMDHENMFWYRQDPGLGLRLIYFSYDVKMKEKGDIPEGYSVSREKKERFSLILESASTNQTSMYLCASSRPPGQGRNQPQHFGDGTRLSIL.